The 18 T cell receptor beta chains presented below share a single source sample, sequenced in a study of blood T cell repertoires in COVID-19. Profiling relied on immunoSEQ multiplex PCR, and the TCRdb table lists in-frame clones only, not all of them. The sample shows about 150,000 clones, under 90% of them seen only once. Sequencing input: peripheral blood. The receptors here all came from a man in his 60s with acute or convalescent COVID-19.

This chain links TRBV2 with TRBJ2-7; D is perhaps TRBD2 (6 bases). Germline V gene sequence: CDR1 SNHLY, CDR2 FYNNEI. V lost 7 bases to trimming and J lost 4 bases, with 14 bases between them. This CDR3 contains 13 residues. The CDR3, as DNA: TGTGCCAGCACCCCGGGGAGGATTTACGAGCAGTACTTC. Its protein product is CASTPGRIYEQYF.

This chain uses TRBV9 with TRBJ2-3; maybe TRBD2 (7 bases). Germline CDR1 SGDLS, CDR2 YYNGEE. The CDR3 spans 16 residues. V lost 2 bases to trimming and J lost 0 bases, with 13 bases between them. Here the CDR3 DNA reads TGTGCCAGCAGCGTGGGGGGGCTCATAAGCACAGATACGCAGTATTTT. Translated: CASSVGGLISTDTQYF.

The genes are TRBV9 and TRBJ2-1; D perhaps matches TRBD2 (5 bases). Germline V gene lookup returns CDR1 SGDLS and CDR2 YYNGEE. This CDR3 is 16 amino acids long. V lost 2 bases, J lost 4 bases, and 16 bases lay in between. CDR3 loop: CASSVSRDNPYNEQFF. CDR3 coding DNA: TGTGCCAGCAGCGTTTCGAGGGATAACCCTTACAATGAGCAGTTCTTC.

This clone was picked up a small number of times. The rearrangement joins TRBV6-1 to TRBJ1-2; 11 nucleotides match TRBD1. The trim removed 2 bases at V and 8 bases at J, leaving 7 bases unmatched. Germline CDR1 and CDR2: MNHNS and SASEGT. The CDR3 extends over 15 amino acids. CDR3 in DNA: TGTGCCAGCAGTGAAAGGGACAGGGGGTATGGGGGCTACACCTTC. Encoded protein: CASSERDRGYGGYTF.

The chain employs TRBV5-1 and TRBJ2-7; TRBD2 matches at 8 bases. Germline V gene sequence: CDR1 SGHRS, CDR2 YFSETQ. With 0 bases clipped from V and 2 bases from J, the junction kept 4 bases outside the gene matches. This CDR3 has 15 residues. The CDR3 reads CASSLESGRAYEQYF. The DNA for the CDR3 is TGCGCCAGCAGCTTGGAGTCCGGGAGGGCCTACGAGCAGTACTTC.

The chain couples TRBV9 to TRBJ2-7; 8 nucleotides align to TRBD2. CDR1 is SGDLS, CDR2 YYNGEE, per germline. Trimming removed 3 bases from V and 7 bases from J; junction bases left unmatched: 15. The CDR3 has 16 amino acids. The CDR3 sequence: CASSEGRIAGRKEQYF. DNA of the CDR3: TGTGCCAGCAGCGAGGGACGCATAGCGGGGCGTAAGGAGCAGTACTTC. Filled out from reference TRBV9 and TRBJ2-7, the complete variable domain reads DSGVTQTPKHLITATGQRVTLRCSPRSGDLSVYWYQQSLDQGLQFLIQYYNGEERAKGNILERFSAQQFPDLHSELNLSSLELGDSALYFCASSEGRIAGRKEQYFGPGTRLTVT.

V usage is TRBV19 and J usage is TRBJ2-2; D might be TRBD2 (5 bases). The CDR3 spans 15 residues. Germline V gives CDR1 LNHDA, CDR2 SQIVND (reference sequence). Trimming removed 3 bases from V and 1 base from J, with 9 bases in between. The DNA for the CDR3 is TGTGCCAGTAGTATTGGAGGAAAGAACACCGGGGAGCTGTTTTTT. Translation: CASSIGGKNTGELFF.

This chain connects TRBV19 to TRBJ2-3; TRBD2 is a possible D gene (5 bases). Per germline, CDR1 LNHDA and CDR2 SQIVND (reference sequence). The CDR3 runs to 16 residues. V gave up 3 bases and J gave up 1 base, with 14 bases separating them. As DNA, the CDR3 is TGTGCCAGTAGTATGGCTAGCTTCCCGGGCACAGATACGCAGTATTTT. Residues: CASSMASFPGTDTQYF.

V and J are TRBV6-2 or TRBV6-3 and TRBJ1-2; perhaps TRBD1 as D (5 bases). CDR1 MNHEY and CDR2 SVGEGT come from the germline V gene. Trimming pared 5 bases from V and 8 bases from J, leaving 15 bases between. The CDR3 has 13 residues. The chain's CDR3 is CASSDWNRSGYTF. For the CDR3, the DNA is TGTGCCAGCAGTGACTGGAACAGGTCGGGCTACACCTTC.

The J gene is TRBJ2-3, the V gene TRBV6-5; D is unclear. CDR3 length: 12 residues. Trimming removed 6 bases from V and 6 bases from J, with 10 bases in between. The germline CDR1 and CDR2 sequences are MNHEY and SVGAGI. The CDR3 protein is CASSGGGDTQYF. The CDR3 DNA reads as TGTGCCAGCAGCGGCGGTGGGGATACGCAGTATTTT.

The CDR3 protein is CATSDTSRETGELFF. The CDR3, as DNA: TGTGCCACCAGTGATACCTCCAGGGAAACCGGGGAGCTGTTTTTT. The chain combines TRBV24-1 with TRBJ2-2; D possibly corresponds to TRBD1 (5 bases). Trimming cost V 3 bases and J 5 bases, with 12 bases left between them. This CDR3 has 15 amino acids. The V gene's germline CDR1 is KGHDR and CDR2 SFDVKD.

The genes are TRBV7-2 and TRBJ2-5; maybe TRBD1 (7 bases). V was cut by 3 bases and J by 5 bases, with 16 bases left in between. Per germline, CDR1 SGHTA and CDR2 FQGNSA. The CDR3 extends over 15 amino acids. CDR3 residues: CASSFGGGKMETQYF. The CDR3 DNA reads TGTGCCAGCAGCTTTGGAGGGGGCAAGATGGAGACCCAGTACTTC. Full variable domain (missing parts from reference TRBV7-2 and TRBJ2-5): GAGVSQSPSNKVTEKGKDVELRCDPISGHTALYWYRQSLGQGLEFLIYFQGNSAPDKSGLPSDRFSAERTGGSVSTLTIQRTQQEDSAVYLCASSFGGGKMETQYFGPGTRLLVL.

This rearrangement joins TRBV5-1 to TRBJ1-4; D gene uncertain. The germline V gene encodes CDR1 SGHRS and CDR2 YFSETQ. CDR3 length equals 15 residues. Trimming took off 0 bases at V and 8 bases at J, with 14 bases between the two ends. CDR3 protein: CASSLAGREEEKLFF. The DNA of the CDR3 is TGCGCCAGCAGCTTGGCGGGAAGGGAGGAGGAAAAACTGTTTTTT. Full variable domain (rest looked up from reference TRBV5-1 and TRBJ1-4): KAGVTQTPRYLIKTRGQQVTLSCSPISGHRSVSWYQQTPGQGLQFLFEYFSETQRNKGNFPGRFSGRQFSNSRSEMNVSTLELGDSALYLCASSLAGREEEKLFFGSGTQLSVL.

This rearrangement joins TRBV14 to TRBJ2-5; maybe TRBD2 (5 bases). The V gene lost 2 bases and the J gene lost 7 bases, with 20 bases spanning the gap. Germline CDR1 is SGHDN and CDR2 is FVKESK. The CDR3 spans 16 residues. The CDR3, as DNA: TGTGCCAGCAGCCAAATAAAAGTATCTAGTGGAGGGACCCAGTACTTC. Its protein is CASSQIKVSSGGTQYF.

The chain couples TRBV19 to TRBJ1-1; weak D call: TRBD1 (6 bases). The CDR3 contains 13 residues. The V gene's germline CDR1 is LNHDA and CDR2 SQIVND (reference sequence). V was cut by 6 bases and J by 2 bases, with 10 bases left in between. CDR3 nucleotides: TGTGCCAGTAGCCGCAGGGGCAACACTGAAGCTTTCTTT. The encoded protein is CASSRRGNTEAFF.

The chain employs TRBV5-4 and TRBJ2-5, with 10 bases fitting TRBD1. V shed 2 bases and J 4 bases; nucleotides not matched to a gene: 11. The CDR3 loop spans 17 amino acids. Germline loops: CDR1 SGHNT, CDR2 YYREEE (reference sequence). The CDR3 spells CASSFTTGTGVGETQYF. DNA of the CDR3: TGTGCCAGCAGCTTCACCACCGGGACAGGGGTTGGAGAGACCCAGTACTTC.

The V gene is TRBV11-2, the J gene TRBJ2-4, with a tentative D call TRBD2 (5 bases). The germline CDR1 and CDR2 sequences are SGHAT and FQNNGV. V was pared by 0 bases and J by 9 bases, with 9 bases between. The CDR3 covers 13 residues. The CDR3: CASSLEPAGIQYF. The CDR3 coding sequence is TGTGCCAGCAGCTTAGAACCCGCGGGCATTCAGTACTTC.

In this sample, this clone turned up a few times. The V gene is TRBV7-9, the J gene TRBJ2-7, with 9 bases that match TRBD1. The J segment lost 4 bases and the V segment lost 1 base, leaving 11 bases of the junction unmatched. The CDR3 spans 17 residues. Germline V lookup: CDR1 SEHNR, CDR2 FQNEAQ (reference sequence). The CDR3 loop is CASSLEQGARLRYEQYF. Written as DNA, the CDR3 is TGTGCCAGCAGCTTAGAACAGGGGGCGAGGCTGCGTTACGAGCAGTACTTC.